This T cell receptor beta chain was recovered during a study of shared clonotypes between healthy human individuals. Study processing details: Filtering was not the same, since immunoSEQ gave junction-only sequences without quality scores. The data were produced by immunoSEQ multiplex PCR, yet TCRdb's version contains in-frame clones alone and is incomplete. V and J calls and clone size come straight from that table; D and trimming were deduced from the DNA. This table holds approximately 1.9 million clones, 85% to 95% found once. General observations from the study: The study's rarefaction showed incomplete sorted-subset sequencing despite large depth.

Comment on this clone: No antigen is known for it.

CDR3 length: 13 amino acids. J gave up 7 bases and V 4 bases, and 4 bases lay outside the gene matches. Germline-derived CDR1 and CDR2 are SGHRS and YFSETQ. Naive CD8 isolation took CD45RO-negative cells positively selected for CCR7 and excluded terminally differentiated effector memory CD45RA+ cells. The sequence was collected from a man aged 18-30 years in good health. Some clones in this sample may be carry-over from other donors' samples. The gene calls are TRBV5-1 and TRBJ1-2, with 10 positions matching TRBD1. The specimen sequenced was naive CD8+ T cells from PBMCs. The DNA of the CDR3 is TGCGCCAGCAGCGCCGGGACAGGGGCTGGCTACACCTTC. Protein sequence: CASSAGTGAGYTF.